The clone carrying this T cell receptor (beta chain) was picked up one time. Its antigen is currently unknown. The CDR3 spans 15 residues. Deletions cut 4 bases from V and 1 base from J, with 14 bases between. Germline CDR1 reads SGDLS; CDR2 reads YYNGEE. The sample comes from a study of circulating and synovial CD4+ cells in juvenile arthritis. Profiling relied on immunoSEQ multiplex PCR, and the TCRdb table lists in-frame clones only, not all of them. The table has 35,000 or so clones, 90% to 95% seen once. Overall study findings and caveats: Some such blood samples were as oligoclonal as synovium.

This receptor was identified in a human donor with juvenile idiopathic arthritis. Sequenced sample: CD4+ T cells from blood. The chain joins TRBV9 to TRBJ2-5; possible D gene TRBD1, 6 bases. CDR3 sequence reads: CASSPRTAAQETQYF. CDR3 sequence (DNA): TGTGCCAGCAGCCCTCGGACAGCCGCCCAAGAGACCCAGTACTTC.